The clone carrying this T cell receptor beta chain has just a few counts. As yet, its antigen is unknown. TCR alpha and TCR beta cDNA libraries carrying sample barcodes and UMIs were produced by 5'RACE using constant-segment primers. One entry per CDR3 protein, called by TCRdb with MiXCR from the 5' RACE reads. The table lists some 290,000 distinct CDR3 sequences, about 17% of them singletons. The sample comes from a study of T-cell memory formation after mild COVID-19. Study-wide results and limits: Some SARS-CoV-2-responding clones were already detected in memory before infection.

The V gene's germline CDR1 is MNHEY and CDR2 SVGAGI. V lost 2 bases to trimming and J lost 2 bases, with 7 bases between them. The CDR3 length is 13 residues. This chain connects TRBV6-5 to TRBJ2-7; no clear D gene. Sequencing was performed on PBMCs or a T cell subset sorted from them (not recorded which). The TCR comes from a man between 18 and 29 years old who had mild COVID-19 (a few samples of this study predate the infection). Cell type and time point are not known. CDR3 nucleotides: TGTGCCAGCAGTTACCTCCATACCTACGAGCAGTACTTC. Protein sequence: CASSYLHTYEQYF.